This T cell receptor beta chain was profiled in a study of T-cell reconstitution after alpha-beta-depleted transplantation in children. Points from the study as a whole: It was surviving recipient T cells and thymic progenitors that gave some patients high TCRbeta diversity at day 60. When one year had passed after transplant, most T-cell counts and diversity came from newly produced T cells.

Using unique molecular identifiers, the investigators prepared the TCRbeta library. In TCRdb, the PCR reads were re-called with MiXCR into one record per CDR3 protein. Among approximately 500,000 distinct CDR3 sequences listed, roughly 27% were seen once. Details on this clonotype: Its antigen is as yet unknown.

Trimming left V 0 bases short and J 6 bases short, with 9 bases between. CDR3 length equals 13 residues. Germline CDR1 DFQATT, CDR2 SNEGSKA (reference sequence). J is TRBJ2-1 and V is TRBV20-1, with D perhaps TRBD2 (5 bases). The TCR was taken from a boy under two years old with Wiskott-Aldrich syndrome, due to receive a stem cell transplant. Sequencing was performed on PBMCs, taken before TCRalphabeta/CD19-depleted stem cell transplant. CDR3 sequence: CSARDRAGNEQFF. For the CDR3, the DNA is TGCAGTGCTAGAGATCGCGCGGGCAATGAGCAGTTCTTC.